This TCR beta chain was observed in a study of cytotoxic CD8 clonotypes in ibrutinib-treated CLL. Whole-study context: Investigators collected response samples after a median roughly 13 months of treatment, range 6 to 36.

Comment on this clone: Its cognate antigen is unknown. A clone one base away is much larger, so this may be a read error.

Extraction of around 2 micrograms of genomic DNA from cryopreserved PBMCs supplied material for TCR beta libraries. After removal of 5 bases from V and 5 bases from J, the junction contained 4 bases not matched to a gene. Per germline, CDR1 SEHNR and CDR2 FQNEAQ (reference sequence). CDR3 length: 14 amino acids. Investigators sought sequencing depths of between 1 in 200,000 and 1 in 1 million T cells. Only in-frame clones appear in the TCRdb table, and some are missing; sequencing was by immunoSEQ multiplex PCR. Seen here are about 160,000 clones, approximately 80% observed once, and the top ten hold under 5.5%. General study points: T-cell clonality at baseline went above that of age-matched healthy donors and rose and fell with circulating CD8+ T-cell counts.

The specimen comprised PBMCs, sampled after 24 months of ibrutinib treatment. J is TRBJ1-2 and V is TRBV7-9; 11 bases fit TRBD1. This clonotype was sampled from a human donor with chronic lymphocytic leukemia. CDR3 nucleotide sequence: TGTGCCAGCAGCCCCGGGACAGGGGGGTATGGCTACACCTTC. Its protein product is CASSPGTGGYGYTF. Variable domain in full (rest from reference TRBV7-9 and TRBJ1-2): DTGVSQNPRHKITKRGQNVTFRCDPISEHNRLYWYRQTLGQGPEFLTYFQNEAQLEKSRLLSDRFSAERPKGSFSTLEIQRTEQGDSAMYLCASSPGTGGYGYTFGSGTRLTVV.